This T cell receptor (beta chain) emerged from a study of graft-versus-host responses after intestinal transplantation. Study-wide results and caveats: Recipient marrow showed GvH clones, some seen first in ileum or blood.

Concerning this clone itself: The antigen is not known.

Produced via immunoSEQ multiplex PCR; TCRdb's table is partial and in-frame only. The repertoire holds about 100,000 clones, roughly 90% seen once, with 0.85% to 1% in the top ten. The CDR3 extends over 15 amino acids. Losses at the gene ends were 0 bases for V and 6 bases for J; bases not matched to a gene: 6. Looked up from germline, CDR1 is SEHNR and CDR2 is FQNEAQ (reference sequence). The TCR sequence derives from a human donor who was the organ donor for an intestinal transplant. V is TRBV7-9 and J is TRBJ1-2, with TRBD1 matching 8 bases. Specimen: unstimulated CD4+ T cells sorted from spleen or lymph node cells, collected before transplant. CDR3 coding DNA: TGTGCCAGCAGCTTAGCTGGACAGGGATGGAATGGCTACACCTTC. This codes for CASSLAGQGWNGYTF. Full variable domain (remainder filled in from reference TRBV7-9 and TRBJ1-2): DTGVSQNPRHKITKRGQNVTFRCDPISEHNRLYWYRQTLGQGPEFLTYFQNEAQLEKSRLLSDRFSAERPKGSFSTLEIQRTEQGDSAMYLCASSLAGQGWNGYTFGSGTRLTVV.